This entry is about one T cell receptor beta chain. Its antigen is as yet unknown. The method was immunoSEQ multiplex PCR; TCRdb's version includes in-frame clones alone and lacks a portion of them. The table has about 340,000 clones, about 93% seen once; the top ten hold under 7%. Time point reported: blood from clinic visit 5 months post-surgery; TSC patient then seizure free. Surgery cases with the highest brain T cell transcript signatures were chosen for sequencing. The data are from a study of brain T cells in children with intractable seizures. General observations from the study: Pre- and post-surgery blood differed in depth, so pre-surgery absences may be undersampling.

CDR3 size: 17 residues. Trimming took 0 bases from V and 4 from J; bases not matched to a gene: 9. Germline V gene sequence: CDR1 SGHRS, CDR2 YFSETQ. This receptor was identified in a boy under two years old with tuberous sclerosis and intractable seizures. This material consisted of peripheral blood, taken roughly 5 months after surgery. The J gene is TRBJ2-5, the V gene TRBV5-1; 10 bases fit TRBD2. CDR3: CASSLEASGGLGETQYF. Here the CDR3 DNA reads TGCGCCAGCAGCTTGGAGGCTAGCGGGGGCCTTGGAGAGACCCAGTACTTC.